Shown below are 5 T cell receptor beta chains from a single sample sequenced in a study of cytomegalovirus exposure and HLA in healthy donors. Vbeta (60) and Jbeta (13) primers were used in the PCR. Produced via immunoSEQ multiplex PCR; TCRdb's table is partial and in-frame only. Its clone listing holds 200,000 or so clones. Sequencing was done on a sample of PBMCs. These receptors were taken from a boy between 10 and 17 years old in good health and CMV-seronegative.

This chain links TRBV11-1 with TRBJ1-1; 7 positions agree with TRBD1. The V gene's germline CDR1 is SGHAT and CDR2 FQDESV (reference sequence). This CDR3 has 16 amino acids. The J segment lost 0 bases and the V segment lost 5 bases, leaving 9 bases of the junction unmatched. CDR3 residues: CASSPSGDRMNTEAFF. The CDR3 DNA follows: TGTGCCAGCAGCCCCTCGGGGGACAGAATGAACACTGAAGCTTTCTTT.

The rearrangement links TRBV19 to TRBJ1-2; 10 positions agree with TRBD1. CDR1 LNHDA and CDR2 SQIVND come from the germline V gene (reference sequence). This CDR3 is 14 amino acids long. V trimming: 6 bases; J trimming: 8 bases; junction bases outside the gene matches: 9. Here the CDR3 DNA reads TGTGCCAGTAGACCGGGACAGGGGACCGGCGGCTACACCTTC. Its protein product is CASRPGQGTGGYTF.

The V gene is TRBV28, the J gene TRBJ1-2, with a weak D call TRBD1 (5 bases). Germline-derived CDR1 and CDR2 are MDHEN and SYDVKM. This CDR3 region has 14 residues. Trimming pared 3 bases from V and 2 bases from J, leaving 10 bases between. CDR3 region: CASSFQAGNYGYTF. The CDR3 DNA reads as TGTGCCAGCAGTTTTCAGGCAGGGAACTATGGCTACACCTTC.

The CDR3, as DNA: TGTGCCAGCAGCCCCCCGGGGGCAGATACGCAGTATTTT. It encodes CASSPPGADTQYF. The chain recombines TRBV6-5 with TRBJ2-3; a possible D gene is TRBD2 (6 bases). The CDR3 totals 13 residues. Trimming removed 6 bases from V and 4 bases from J, with 11 bases in between. In germline, CDR1 is MNHEY, CDR2 SVGAGI.

The J gene is TRBJ2-7, the V gene TRBV27; TRBD1 might be the D (6 bases). The ends were cut back, 2 bases at V and 3 bases at J, with 11 bases in the middle. The CDR3 is made up of 14 amino acids. Per germline, CDR1 MNHEY and CDR2 SMNVEV (reference sequence). The CDR3 spells CASSLGGGNYEQYF. The CDR3 bases are TGTGCCAGCAGTTTAGGGGGCGGTAACTACGAGCAGTACTTC.